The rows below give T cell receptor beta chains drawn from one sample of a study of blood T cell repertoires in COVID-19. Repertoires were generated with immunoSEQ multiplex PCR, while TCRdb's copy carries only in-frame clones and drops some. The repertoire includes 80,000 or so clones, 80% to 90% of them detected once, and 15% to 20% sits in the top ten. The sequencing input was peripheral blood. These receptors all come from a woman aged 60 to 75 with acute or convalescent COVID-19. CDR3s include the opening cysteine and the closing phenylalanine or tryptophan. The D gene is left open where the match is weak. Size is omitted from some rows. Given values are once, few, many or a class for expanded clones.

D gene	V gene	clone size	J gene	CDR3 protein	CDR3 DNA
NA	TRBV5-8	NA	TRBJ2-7	CASILGHYEQYF	TGTGCCAGCATTCTAGGACACTACGAGCAGTACTTC
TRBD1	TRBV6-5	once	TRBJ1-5	CASSRTGLRNQPQHF	TGTGCCAGCAGCCGGACAGGGTTAAGGAATCAGCCCCAGCATTTT
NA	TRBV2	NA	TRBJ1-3	CASSEGRLSGNTIYF	TGTGCCAGCAGTGAGGGGCGGCTCTCTGGAAACACCATATATTTT
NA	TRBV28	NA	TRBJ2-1	CASSLQGFGNEQFF	TGTGCCAGCAGTTTACAGGGATTCGGGAATGAGCAGTTCTTC
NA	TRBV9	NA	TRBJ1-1	CASRPVLGLSTEAFF	TGTGCCAGCAGACCCGTCCTGGGACTGAGCACTGAAGCTTTCTTT
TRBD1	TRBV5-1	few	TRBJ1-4	CASSLPTGLSNEKLFF	TGCGCCAGCAGCCTACCGACAGGGCTAAGTAATGAAAAACTGTTTTTT
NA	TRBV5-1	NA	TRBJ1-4	CASSTDNPNEKLFF	TGCGCCAGCAGCACGGACAACCCTAATGAAAAACTGTTTTTT
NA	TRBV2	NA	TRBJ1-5	CAWRKGGNQPQHF	TGTGCCTGGAGGAAGGGGGGCAATCAGCCCCAGCATTTT
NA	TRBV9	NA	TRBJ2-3	CASSVGLQGTDTQYF	TGTGCCAGCAGCGTAGGTCTGCAGGGAACAGATACGCAGTATTTT
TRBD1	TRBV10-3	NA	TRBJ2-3	CAISEGRTGGTDTQYF	TGTGCCATCAGTGAAGGCAGGACAGGGGGAACAGATACGCAGTATTTT
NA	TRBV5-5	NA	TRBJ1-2	CASSSEGYGYTF	TGTGCCAGCAGCTCCGAGGGCTATGGCTACACCTTC
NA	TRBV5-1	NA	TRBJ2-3	CASSSGQYTDTQYF	TGCGCCAGCAGCTCCGGACAGTACACAGATACGCAGTATTTT
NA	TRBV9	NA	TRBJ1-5	CASSVGSDLQPQHF	TGTGCCAGCAGCGTAGGGTCAGATCTTCAGCCCCAGCATTTT
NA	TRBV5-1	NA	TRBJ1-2	CASSLGGSANYGYTF	TGCGCCAGCAGCTTGGGAGGGTCAGCTAACTATGGCTACACCTTC
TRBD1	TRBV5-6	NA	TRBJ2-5	CASTPRGQRETQYF	TGTGCCAGCACACCCAGGGGGCAACGAGAGACCCAGTACTTC
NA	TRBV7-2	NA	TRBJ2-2	CASSPPFGELFF	TGTGCCAGCAGCCCTCCGTTCGGGGAGCTGTTTTTT
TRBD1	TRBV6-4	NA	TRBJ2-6	CASSVGQGVSGANVLTF	TGTGCCAGCAGTGTGGGACAGGGAGTTTCCGGGGCCAACGTCCTGACTTTC
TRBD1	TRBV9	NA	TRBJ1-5	CASSPGQSNQPQHF	TGTGCCAGCAGCCCGGGACAGAGCAATCAGCCCCAGCATTTT
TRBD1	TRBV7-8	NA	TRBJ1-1	CASSSTGTATEAFF	TGTGCCAGCAGCTCGACAGGGACGGCCACTGAAGCTTTCTTT
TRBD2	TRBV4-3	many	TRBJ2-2	CASSQELPAGGNTGELFF	TGCGCCAGCAGCCAAGAGCTGCCAGCGGGGGGGAACACCGGGGAGCTGTTTTTT
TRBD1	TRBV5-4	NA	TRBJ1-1	CASSSGQGIMNTEAFF	TGTGCCAGCAGCTCTGGACAGGGAATCATGAACACTGAAGCTTTCTTT
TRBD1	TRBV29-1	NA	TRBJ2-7	CSVAGTGGLYEQYF	TGCAGCGTCGCCGGGACAGGGGGCTTGTACGAGCAGTACTTC
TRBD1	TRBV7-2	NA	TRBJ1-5	CASSLGTGAGQPQHF	TGTGCCAGCAGCTTAGGGACAGGGGCTGGGCAGCCCCAGCATTTT
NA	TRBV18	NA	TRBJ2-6	CASSPGASGANVLTF	TGTGCCAGCTCACCTGGGGCTTCTGGGGCCAACGTCCTGACTTTC
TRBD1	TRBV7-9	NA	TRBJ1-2	CASRQTGDNYGYTF	TGTGCCAGCAGACAGACAGGGGATAACTATGGCTACACCTTC
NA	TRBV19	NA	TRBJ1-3	CASSGIRSGNTIYF	TGTGCCAGTTCCGGGATTCGCTCTGGAAACACCATATATTTT
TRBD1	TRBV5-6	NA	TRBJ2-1	CASRLPGQELYNEQFF	TGTGCCAGCAGACTTCCGGGACAGGAACTCTACAATGAGCAGTTCTTC
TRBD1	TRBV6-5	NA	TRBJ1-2	CASTGTVYYGYTF	TGTGCCAGCACCGGGACAGTTTACTATGGCTACACCTTC
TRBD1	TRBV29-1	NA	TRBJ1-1	CSVVGNRGLWGWTEAFF	TGCAGCGTTGTGGGGAACAGGGGGCTATGGGGGTGGACTGAAGCTTTCTTT
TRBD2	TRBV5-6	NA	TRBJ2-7	CASSPVGLAGASSYEQYF	TGTGCCAGCAGCCCCGTGGGACTAGCGGGGGCGAGCTCCTACGAGCAGTACTTC
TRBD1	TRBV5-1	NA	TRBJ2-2	CASSLLTGGDTGELFF	TGCGCCAGCAGCTTGTTGACAGGGGGCGACACCGGGGAGCTGTTTTTT
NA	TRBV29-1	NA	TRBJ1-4	CSVDGGFNEKLFF	TGCAGCGTCGATGGGGGGTTTAATGAAAAACTGTTTTTT
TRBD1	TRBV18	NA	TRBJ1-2	CASSPSGTGLGGYTF	TGTGCCAGCTCACCCTCCGGGACAGGGTTGGGTGGCTACACCTTC
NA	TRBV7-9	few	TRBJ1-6	CASSLDSAGVNSPLHF	TGTGCCAGCAGCTTAGACTCGGCAGGGGTTAATTCACCCCTCCACTTT
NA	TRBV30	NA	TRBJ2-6	CAWKKQALSGANVLTF	TGTGCCTGGAAAAAACAGGCCCTCTCTGGGGCCAACGTCCTGACTTTC
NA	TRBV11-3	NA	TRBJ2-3	CASSLSGLRTDTQYF	TGTGCCAGCAGCTTAAGTGGACTTCGCACAGATACGCAGTATTTT